This T cell receptor (beta chain) was obtained from a study of control samples from healthy donors and cancer patients. Generated by immunoSEQ multiplex PCR, the TCRdb table keeps only in-frame clones and is missing some. This table holds 95,000 to 100,000 clones, 80% to 90% found once. J lost 2 bases, V lost 9 bases, and 7 bases had no gene match. CDR3 length: 16 residues. Looked up from germline, CDR1 is KGHDR and CDR2 is SFDVKD. Material: blood. J is TRBJ2-6 and V is TRBV24-1; 9 nucleotides agree with TRBD1. The clonotype was recovered from a man aged 25-40 years in good health. CDR3 residues: CATGQGLGTGANVLTF. The CDR3 DNA reads TGTGCCACCGGACAGGGGCTGGGGACTGGGGCCAACGTCCTGACTTTC.